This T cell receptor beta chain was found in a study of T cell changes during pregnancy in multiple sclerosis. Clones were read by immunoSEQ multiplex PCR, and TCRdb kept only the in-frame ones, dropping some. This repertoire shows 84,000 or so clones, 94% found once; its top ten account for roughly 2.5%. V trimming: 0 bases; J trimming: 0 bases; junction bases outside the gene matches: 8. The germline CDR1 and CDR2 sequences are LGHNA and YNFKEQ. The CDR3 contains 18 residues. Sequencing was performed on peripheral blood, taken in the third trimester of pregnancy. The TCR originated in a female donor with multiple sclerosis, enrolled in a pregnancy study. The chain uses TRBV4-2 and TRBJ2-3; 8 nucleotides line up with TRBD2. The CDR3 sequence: CASSQEGTSHSSTDTQYF. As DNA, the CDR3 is TGTGCCAGCAGCCAAGAAGGGACTAGTCACTCTAGCACAGATACGCAGTATTTT.